What follows are 18 T cell receptor beta chains derived from one specimen sequenced in a study of cytomegalovirus exposure and HLA in healthy donors. Profiled with immunoSEQ multiplex PCR; TCRdb holds only in-frame clones, not every one. The repertoire includes some 240,000 clones, around nine tenths of them detected once, and about 2% sits in the top ten. Source material: PBMCs. The receptor source for this set is a woman between 18 and 29 years old in good health and CMV-seropositive.

The genes are TRBV7-9 and TRBJ2-7, with D maybe TRBD1 (5 bases). V lost 8 bases and J lost 6, with 17 bases in between. The CDR3 is 13 residues long. Per germline, CDR1 SEHNR and CDR2 FQNEAQ (reference sequence). The CDR3 loop reads CASGLGPKGEQYF. In nucleotides, the CDR3 is TGTGCCAGCGGGCTGGGGCCAAAGGGCGAGCAGTACTTC.

The chain employs TRBV27 and TRBJ2-7, with 7 nucleotides matching TRBD1. The V segment lost 6 bases and the J segment 0 bases; nucleotides outside the gene matches: 8. Germline V gene data show CDR1 as MNHEY and CDR2 as SMNVEV (reference sequence). The CDR3 loop spans 15 amino acids. CDR3 nucleotides: TGTGCCAGCAGACTCAGACAGGGTCTCTCCTACGAGCAGTACTTC. Translated, it gives CASRLRQGLSYEQYF.

The chain joins TRBV10-2 to TRBJ2-2; TRBD2 aligns across 8 bases. The CDR3 has 17 amino acids. Per the germline V gene, CDR1 is WSHSY and CDR2 is SAAADI. After removal of 6 bases from V and 5 bases from J, the junction contained 14 bases not matched to a gene. CDR3 nucleotide sequence: TGCGCCAGCAGGACCCCTCGGGGGGGCAGTCAGACCGGGGAGCTGTTTTTT. Translation gives CASRTPRGGSQTGELFF.

The rearrangement joins TRBV7-9 to TRBJ2-1; 10 positions agree with TRBD2. With V trimmed by 5 bases and J by 5 bases, 12 bases remained unmatched. Germline assignment: CDR1 SEHNR and CDR2 FQNEAQ (reference sequence). The CDR3 is made up of 17 amino acids. Here the CDR3 DNA reads TGTGCCAGCAGCCCTGTCGGGCTAGCGGGAGTTAACAATGAGCAGTTCTTC. Amino acids: CASSPVGLAGVNNEQFF.

DNA for the CDR3: TGTGCCAGCAGTTCGACAGGGAAACCCTACGAGCAGTACTTC. Its translation: CASSSTGKPYEQYF. This chain uses TRBV28 with TRBJ2-7, with 7 bases aligning to TRBD1. Germline V gene lookup returns CDR1 MDHEN and CDR2 SYDVKM. This CDR3 is built from 14 residues. Germline trimming cut 4 bases from V and 2 bases from J; bases unmatched to any gene: 5.

This rearrangement joins TRBV27 to TRBJ2-1, with D perhaps TRBD2 (5 bases). The CDR3 has 14 residues. CDR1 MNHEY and CDR2 SMNVEV come from the germline V gene (reference sequence). Trimming shortened V by 0 bases and J by 8 bases, and 11 bases separated the two germline ends. The CDR3 reads CASSLSGEGYEQFF. The CDR3 DNA sequence: TGTGCCAGCAGTTTATCAGGTGAGGGCTATGAGCAGTTCTTC.

This clone was counted a single time. V is TRBV18 and J is TRBJ2-7; 8 nucleotides match TRBD1. Per the germline V gene, CDR1 is KGHSH and CDR2 is LQKENI. The CDR3 has 20 amino acids. Trimming at V came to 3 bases and at J to 7 bases, leaving 26 bases not matched to a gene. CDR3 protein: CASSPRDRRTLLVGGNEQYF. The CDR3 DNA sequence: TGTGCCAGCTCACCTCGGGACAGGAGGACCCTGTTGGTAGGAGGTAATGAGCAGTACTTC. Using reference TRBV18 and TRBJ2-7 for the parts outside the CDR3, the full variable domain is NAGVMQNPRHLVRRRGQEARLRCSPMKGHSHVYWYRQLPEEGLKFMVYLQKENIIDESGMPKERFSAEFPKEGPSILRIQQVVRGDSAAYFCASSPRDRRTLLVGGNEQYFGPGTRLTVT.

This chain's CDR3 is CASSINRGDYTEAFF. The CDR3 DNA reads as TGTGCCAGTAGTATTAACAGGGGAGATTACACTGAAGCTTTCTTT. The chain combines TRBV19 with TRBJ1-1; 7 bases are shared with TRBD1. The ends lost 3 bases at V and 3 bases at J; junction bases unmatched: 7. The CDR3 length is 15 residues. CDR1 LNHDA and CDR2 SQIVND come from the germline V gene (reference sequence).

The chain combines TRBV7-2 with TRBJ2-7; TRBD2 matches 8 bases. There are 16 residues in the CDR3. Germline V lookup: CDR1 SGHTA, CDR2 FQGNSA. The ends lost 6 bases at V and 4 bases at J; junction bases unmatched: 14. Here the CDR3 DNA reads TGTGCCAGCAGTACCGACCACGGGAGGGCCGGGTACGAGCAGTACTTC. It is translated as CASSTDHGRAGYEQYF.

The sample holds one count of this clone. The chain is built from TRBV5-1 and TRBJ2-1, with 7 bases fitting TRBD2. Germline V gene sequence: CDR1 SGHRS, CDR2 YFSETQ. V lost 9 bases and J lost 4; bases outside the gene matches: 13. The CDR3 has 15 residues. The CDR3 DNA reads TGCGCCACCCAGCTAGGGCTAGCGGATTACAATGAGCAGTTCTTC. It codes for CATQLGLADYNEQFF.

CDR3 region: CASSPQGSDQPQHF. The CDR3 coding sequence is TGTGCCAGCAGTCCACAGGGCAGCGATCAGCCCCAGCATTTT. The chain is built from TRBV27 and TRBJ1-5, with a weak D call TRBD1 (6 bases). Trimming took 5 bases from V and 5 from J, leaving 13 bases between them. CDR3 length: 14 residues. The germline V gene has CDR1 MNHEY and CDR2 SMNVEV (reference sequence).

This clone has only a few counts. J is TRBJ2-7 and V is TRBV5-5, with 9 nucleotides matching TRBD2. J was trimmed by 2 bases and V by 0 bases; bases with no gene match: 3. The CDR3 consists of 15 residues. In germline, CDR1 is SGHKS, CDR2 YYEKEE (reference sequence). The chain's CDR3 is CASSLVGGRAYEQYF. The CDR3 coding sequence is TGTGCCAGCAGCTTGGTCGGCGGGAGGGCCTACGAGCAGTACTTC.

The chain uses TRBV6-1 and TRBJ2-7, with D possibly matching TRBD2 (6 bases). This CDR3 is 14 amino acids long. Trimming removed 6 bases at V and 4 bases at J, with 16 bases between. The germline V gene encodes CDR1 MNHNS and CDR2 SASEGT. The chain's CDR3 is CASRPSGGRYEQYF. The CDR3 bases are TGTGCCAGCAGGCCGTCTGGGGGGAGGTACGAGCAGTACTTC.

The CDR3 DNA follows: TGTGCCAGCAGCTCCTCCGGGACAGGGGCTGAGGCTGAAGCTTTCTTT. This encodes CASSSSGTGAEAEAFF. This chain links TRBV7-8 with TRBJ1-1; 10 bases match TRBD1. The V gene end was trimmed by 4 bases and the J gene end by 6 bases; junction bases not matched to a gene: 11. The CDR3 runs 16 residues. The V gene's germline CDR1 is SGHVS and CDR2 FQNEAQ.

The V and J genes are TRBV5-1 and TRBJ2-5; 7 nucleotides align to TRBD1. The CDR3 contains 14 residues. J lost 8 bases, V lost 4 bases, and 11 bases had no gene match. Germline lookup yields CDR1 SGHRS and CDR2 YFSETQ. The CDR3 region is CASSPGQSRDTQYF. CDR3 in DNA: TGCGCCAGCAGCCCGGGACAGTCAAGAGATACCCAGTACTTC.

Comments on this clone: Germline and junction disagree at one end, which may indicate a read error. The rearrangement uses TRBV7-7 and TRBJ2-5; 14 nucleotides match TRBD2. Germline-derived CDR1 and CDR2 are SSHAT and FNYEAQ (reference sequence). The length of the CDR3 is 16 residues. The CDR3: CASSLGLAGEGETQYF. DNA of the CDR3: TGTGCTAGCAGCCTGGGACTAGCGGGAGAGGGGGAGACCCAGTACTTC.

The genes are TRBV27 and TRBJ1-1; D is uncertain. V lost 1 base, J lost 5 bases, and 14 bases lay in between. This CDR3 has 15 amino acids. Germline loops: CDR1 MNHEY, CDR2 SMNVEV (reference sequence). CDR3 coding DNA: TGTGCCAGCAGTTTATTTGTCCCAACGGGGACTGAAGCTTTCTTT. Its translation is CASSLFVPTGTEAFF.

This clone was detected a few times. Within the sample, other DNA sequences also encode this same CDR3. The chain carries TRBV5-4 and TRBJ1-1; D remains unclear. The V gene's germline CDR1 is SGHNT and CDR2 YYREEE (reference sequence). The CDR3 has 13 residues. Deletions cut 0 bases from V and 2 bases from J, with 5 bases between. The CDR3 coding sequence is TGTGCCAGCAGCTTGGACAGAAACACTGAAGCTTTCTTT. It codes for CASSLDRNTEAFF.